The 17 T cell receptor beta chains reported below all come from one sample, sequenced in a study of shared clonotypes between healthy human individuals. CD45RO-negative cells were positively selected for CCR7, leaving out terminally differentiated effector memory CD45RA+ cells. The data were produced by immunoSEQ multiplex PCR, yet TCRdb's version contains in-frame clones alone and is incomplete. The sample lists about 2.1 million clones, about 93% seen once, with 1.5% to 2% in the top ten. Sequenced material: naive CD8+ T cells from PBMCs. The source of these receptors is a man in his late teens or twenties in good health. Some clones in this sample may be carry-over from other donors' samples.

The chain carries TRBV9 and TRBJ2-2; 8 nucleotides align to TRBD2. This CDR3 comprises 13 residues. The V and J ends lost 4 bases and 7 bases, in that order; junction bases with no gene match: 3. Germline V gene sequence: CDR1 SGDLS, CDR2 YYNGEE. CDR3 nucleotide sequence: TGTGCCAGCAGCACACGGGAGGGCGGGGAGCTGTTTTTT. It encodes CASSTREGGELFF.

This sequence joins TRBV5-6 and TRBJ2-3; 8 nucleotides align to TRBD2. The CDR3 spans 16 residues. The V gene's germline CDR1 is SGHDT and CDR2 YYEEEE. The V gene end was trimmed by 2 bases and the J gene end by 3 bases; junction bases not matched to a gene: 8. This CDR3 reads CASSLPPGGLTDTQYF. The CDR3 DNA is TGTGCCAGCAGCTTACCTCCGGGAGGGCTAACAGATACGCAGTATTTT.

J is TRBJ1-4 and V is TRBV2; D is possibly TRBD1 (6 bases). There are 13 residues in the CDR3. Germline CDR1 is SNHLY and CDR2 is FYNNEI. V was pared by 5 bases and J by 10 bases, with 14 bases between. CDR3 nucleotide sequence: TGTGCCAGCAGTTCCAAGGACAGCCCAAAACTGTTTTTT. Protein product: CASSSKDSPKLFF.

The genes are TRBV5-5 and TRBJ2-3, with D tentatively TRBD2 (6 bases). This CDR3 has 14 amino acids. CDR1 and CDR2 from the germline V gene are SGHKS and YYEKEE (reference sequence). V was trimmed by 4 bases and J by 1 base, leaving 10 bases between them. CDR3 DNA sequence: TGTGCCAGCAGCGGAGGGAGACGCACAGATACGCAGTATTTT. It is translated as CASSGGRRTDTQYF.

This CDR3 is CASSLATAWPPTTYNEQFF. The DNA for the CDR3 is TGTGCCAGCAGCTTAGCCACAGCATGGCCCCCCACCACTTACAATGAGCAGTTCTTC. The chain combines TRBV7-2 with TRBJ2-1; D ambiguous. Germline V gene data show CDR1 as SGHTA and CDR2 as FQGNSA. Trimming removed 0 bases at V and 4 bases at J, with 22 bases between. CDR3 length: 19 amino acids.

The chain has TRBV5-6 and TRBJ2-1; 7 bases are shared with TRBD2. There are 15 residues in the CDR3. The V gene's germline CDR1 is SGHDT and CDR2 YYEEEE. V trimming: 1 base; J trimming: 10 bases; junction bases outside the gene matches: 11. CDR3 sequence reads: CASSLSREGPWEQFF. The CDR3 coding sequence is TGTGCCAGCAGCTTGTCAAGGGAGGGCCCTTGGGAGCAGTTCTTC. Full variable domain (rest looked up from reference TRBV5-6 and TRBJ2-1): DAGVTQSPTHLIKTRGQQVTLRCSPKSGHDTVSWYQQALGQGPQFIFQYYEEEERQRGNFPDRFSGHQFPNYSSELNVNALLLGDSALYLCASSLSREGPWEQFFGPGTRLTVL.

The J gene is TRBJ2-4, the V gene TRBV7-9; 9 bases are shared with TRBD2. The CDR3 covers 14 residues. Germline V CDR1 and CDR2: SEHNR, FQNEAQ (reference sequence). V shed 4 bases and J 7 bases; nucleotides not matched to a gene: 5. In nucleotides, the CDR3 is TGTGCCAGCAGCTCCTGGACTAGCGAGAACATTCAGTACTTC. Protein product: CASSSWTSENIQYF.

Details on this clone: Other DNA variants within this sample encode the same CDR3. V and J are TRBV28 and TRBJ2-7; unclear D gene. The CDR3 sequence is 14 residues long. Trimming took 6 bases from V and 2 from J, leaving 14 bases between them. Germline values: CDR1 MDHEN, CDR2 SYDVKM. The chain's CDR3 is CASSLRSLTYEQYF. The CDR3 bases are TGTGCCAGCAGCCTTAGATCCCTGACCTACGAGCAGTACTTC.

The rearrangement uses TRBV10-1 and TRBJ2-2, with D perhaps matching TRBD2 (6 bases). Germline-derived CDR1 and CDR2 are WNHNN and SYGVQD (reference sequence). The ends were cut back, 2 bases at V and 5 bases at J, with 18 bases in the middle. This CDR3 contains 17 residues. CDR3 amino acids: CASSEQASGRTTGELFF. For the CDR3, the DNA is TGCGCCAGCAGTGAGCAGGCCAGCGGGCGGACTACCGGGGAGCTGTTTTTT.

As DNA, the CDR3 is TGTGCCAGCAGCGCGGCAAGGCCTAGCGGGAGAGGTGAGCAGTTCTTC. Protein sequence: CASSAARPSGRGEQFF. The chain uses TRBV9 and TRBJ2-1; 10 bases align to TRBD2. V lost 3 bases and J lost 9; bases outside the gene matches: 12. Germline CDR1 reads SGDLS; CDR2 reads YYNGEE. The CDR3 covers 16 residues. The variable domain in full, completed from reference TRBV9 and TRBJ2-1, reads DSGVTQTPKHLITATGQRVTLRCSPRSGDLSVYWYQQSLDQGLQFLIQYYNGEERAKGNILERFSAQQFPDLHSELNLSSLELGDSALYFCASSAARPSGRGEQFFGPGTRLTVL.

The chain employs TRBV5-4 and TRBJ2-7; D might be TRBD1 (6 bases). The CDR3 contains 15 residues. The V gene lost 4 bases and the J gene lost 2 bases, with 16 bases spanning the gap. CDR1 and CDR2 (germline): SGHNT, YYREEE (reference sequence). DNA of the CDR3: TGTGCCAGCAGCACCCCAGACAGGATGCCCTACGAGCAGTACTTC. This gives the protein CASSTPDRMPYEQYF.

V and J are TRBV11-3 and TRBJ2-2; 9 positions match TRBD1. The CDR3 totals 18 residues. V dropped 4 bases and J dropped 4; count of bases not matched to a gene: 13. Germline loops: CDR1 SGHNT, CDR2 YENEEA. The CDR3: CASSSRFTGTGSTGELFF. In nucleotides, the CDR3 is TGTGCCAGCAGCTCCAGGTTTACCGGGACAGGGTCCACCGGGGAGCTGTTTTTT.

CDR3 in DNA: TGTGCCAGCAGTTTCTTTGGGGAAAGCTACGAGCAGTACTTC. Its translation: CASSFFGESYEQYF. This chain joins TRBV28 and TRBJ2-7; D not resolved. V lost 3 bases and J lost 3, with 12 bases in between. The CDR3 sequence is 14 residues long. CDR1 and CDR2 (germline): MDHEN, SYDVKM.

CDR3 sequence reads: CSVAAPNRGTYGYTF. CDR3 nucleotides: TGCAGCGTTGCGGCCCCGAACAGGGGTACCTATGGCTACACCTTC. The rearrangement links TRBV29-1 to TRBJ1-2; TRBD1 matches 7 bases. The CDR3 spans 15 residues. CDR1 is SQVTM and CDR2 is ANQGSEA in the germline V gene. V dropped 4 bases and J dropped 4; count of bases not matched to a gene: 12.

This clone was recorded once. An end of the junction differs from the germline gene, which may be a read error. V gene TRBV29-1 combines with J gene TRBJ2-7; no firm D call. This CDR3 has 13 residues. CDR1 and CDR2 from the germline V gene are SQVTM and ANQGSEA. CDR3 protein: CSAEIGSAYEQYF. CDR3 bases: TGCAGCGCTGAAATCGGCAGTGCCTACGAGCAGTACTTC.

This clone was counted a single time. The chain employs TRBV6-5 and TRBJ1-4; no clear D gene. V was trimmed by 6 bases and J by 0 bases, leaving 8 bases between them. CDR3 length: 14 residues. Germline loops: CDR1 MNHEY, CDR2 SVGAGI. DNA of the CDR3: TGTGCCAGCAGCCAGTCTGCAACTAATGAAAAACTGTTTTTT. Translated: CASSQSATNEKLFF.

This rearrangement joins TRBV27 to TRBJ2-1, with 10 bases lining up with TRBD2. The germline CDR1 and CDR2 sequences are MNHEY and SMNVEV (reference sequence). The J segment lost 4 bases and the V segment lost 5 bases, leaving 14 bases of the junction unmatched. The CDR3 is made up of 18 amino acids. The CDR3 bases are TGTGCCAGCAGTCTAGAACTGATCAGCGGGAGGGGTTACAATGAGCAGTTCTTC. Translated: CASSLELISGRGYNEQFF.